This paragraph reports one TCR beta chain. The antigen is undetermined. Individual cDNA molecules carried attached unique molecular identifiers. Each CDR3 protein is one row after TCRdb ran MiXCR on the 5' RACE reads. Of over 25,000 distinct CDR3 sequences in the sample, about 5% were seen once. This sample is drawn from a study of early T cells in non-severe SARS-CoV-2 infection. The overall study: Unsorted whole blood bulk RNA was sequenced, with unpaired chains.

Findings and caveats of the study: Anti-spike CD8 responses were favored by VDJdb matching, which missed private and CD4 specificities.

Trimming took 1 base from V and 4 from J; bases not matched to a gene: 3. The germline V gene encodes CDR1 SGHRS and CDR2 YFSETQ. The CDR3 is 15 residues long. This TCR derives from an adult who was a healthcare worker with PCR-confirmed SARS-CoV-2 infection or an uninfected control (not recorded which). The material sequenced was whole blood. V is TRBV5-1 and J is TRBJ2-3; TRBD2 agrees at 10 bases. The CDR3 bases are TGCGCCAGCAGCTTGCTAGCGGGGGATTCAGATACGCAGTATTTT. Its protein product is CASSLLAGDSDTQYF.